This TCR beta chain came from a study of blood T cell repertoires in COVID-19 (dated by TCRdb to the early 2020s). Notes on the research overall: Samples from collaborators originated in the United States, Italy and Spain and spanned both the acute and convalescent phases of COVID-19. The material from the prospective study consisted of cDNA or gDNA derived from T cells, B-cell-depleted T cells, or PBMCs. Subjects who had been exposed to COVID-19, were actively infected with it, or had recovered from it provided the deeply sampled blood TCRbeta repertoires that made up the dataset. The repertoires were released in a freely available public database meant as a resource for research on the immune response to SARS-CoV-2. The samples were drawn from two sources: the first 160 participants of the ongoing ImmuneRACE study, and 1,254 subjects contributed by 6 global collaborators. Nearly every sample came with metadata listing a de-identified subject ID, COVID-19 status, age in years and sex. Where available, HLA class I and class II types were obtained from metadata supplied by the sample provider rather than from assay-based typing.

TCRbeta CDR3 regions were amplified from genomic DNA by means of the immunoSEQ Assay, a bias-controlled multiplex PCR. The authors processed their data as follows. Nucleated cell counts per sample were estimated from amplification of reference gene primers within the assay. To quantify the absolute abundance of each unique TCRbeta CDR3 rearrangement, sequence reads were collapsed and filtered. For each sample, productive Simpson clonality was calculated by taking the square root of Simpson's diversity index across productive rearrangements. TCRdb re-hosts the immuneACCESS table, in-frame sequences only. Its copies lack some clones; in the studies checked, an unresolved V gene accounts for under half of them, and the cause for the rest is not known. V and J calls and clone size are given by that table; D and trimming were obtained from the DNA. The sample table holds fewer than 20,000 clones, of which roughly 87% were seen once. The ten most abundant clones make up over 6.5% of the sample.

The paper as a whole reports these results and caveats: The quantity of clinical and demographic metadata differed by source and by participant and was supplied without curation.

Collaborating institutions collected whole blood in K2EDTA tubes following their own protocols. For TCRbeta analysis, collaborators shipped samples in one of three forms: frozen whole blood, isolated PBMCs, or DNA extracted from either of those sample types. A remark on this clone: Its cognate antigen has yet to be identified. Base-call qualities are not available, and no considerably larger clone is one nucleotide away.

Sequencing was performed on peripheral blood. The receptor's source is a human donor in a cohort sampled during active COVID-19. The donor label of this sample is uncertain.

The DNA sequence is TGTGCCAGCAAAGGGACTAGCTACACCTTC. Translated, this is CASKGTSYTF. The V and J segments used are TRBV28 and TRBJ1-2; a tentative D call is TRBD1 (5 bases match). V is shortened by 7 bases, J by 9 bases, and the region joining them spans 9 bases. CDR1 and CDR2 were assigned from the germline V gene as MDHEN and SYDVKM. Measured from the cysteine to the phenylalanine, the CDR3 is 10 residues long. The DNA shown is the 30-base CDR3, in frame from base 1.